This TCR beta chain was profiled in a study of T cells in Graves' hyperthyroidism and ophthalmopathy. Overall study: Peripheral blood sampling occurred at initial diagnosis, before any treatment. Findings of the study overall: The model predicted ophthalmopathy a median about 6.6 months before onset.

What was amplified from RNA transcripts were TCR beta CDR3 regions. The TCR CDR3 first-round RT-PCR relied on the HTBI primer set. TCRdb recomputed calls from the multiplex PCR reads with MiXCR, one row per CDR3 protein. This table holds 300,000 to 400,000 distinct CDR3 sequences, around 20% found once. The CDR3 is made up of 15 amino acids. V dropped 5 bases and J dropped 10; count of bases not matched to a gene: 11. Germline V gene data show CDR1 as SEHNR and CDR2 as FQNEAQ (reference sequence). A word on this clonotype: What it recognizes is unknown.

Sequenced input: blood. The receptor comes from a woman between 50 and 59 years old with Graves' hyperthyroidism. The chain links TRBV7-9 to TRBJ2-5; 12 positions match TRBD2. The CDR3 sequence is CASSPLAGGFGDQYF. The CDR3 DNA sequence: TGTGCCAGCAGCCCACTAGCGGGAGGCTTCGGGGACCAGTACTTC.